These T cell receptor beta chains were read from a single sample in a study of OX40 agonist ivuxolimab in advanced cancers. Sequencing was performed with immunoSEQ multiplex PCR; in TCRdb, only in-frame clones are kept and a portion is missing. The data hold roughly 32,000 clones, with roughly 76% observed a single time. The input for sequencing was CD4+ or CD8+ T cells sorted from blood, taken in a trial of the OX40 agonist ivuxolimab. The receptors were gathered from an adult with an advanced solid tumor such as melanoma, head and neck, liver or kidney cancer. The CDR3 runs from the conserved cysteine through the conserved F or W. A D gene is named only where the DNA matches it firmly. Part of the rows lack a size; the others show once, few, many or a class for expanded clones.

V gene	J gene	D gene	clone size	CDR3 protein	CDR3 DNA
TRBV6-5	TRBJ2-3	TRBD2	few	CASRPRGGVGTQYF	TGTGCCAGCAGACCGCGGGGGGGCGTGGGTACGCAGTATTTT
TRBV27	TRBJ2-3	-	-	CASSLPTDTQYF	TGTGCCAGCAGTTTACCGACAGATACGCAGTATTTT
TRBV7-3	TRBJ2-3	-	-	CASSSVPRGDTQYF	TGTGCCAGCAGCTCCGTCCCAAGGGGGGATACGCAGTATTTT
TRBV11-1	TRBJ2-4	-	-	CASSLDRQNIQYF	TGTGCCAGCAGCTTAGACAGACAAAACATTCAGTACTTC
TRBV7-2	TRBJ2-1	TRBD2	-	CASSFAGTSVTNEQFF	TGTGCCAGCAGCTTCGCCGGGACTAGCGTCACCAATGAGCAGTTCTTC
TRBV7-9	TRBJ2-7	-	-	CASSLSGSAYEQYF	TGTGCCAGCAGCTTATCAGGGTCTGCCTACGAGCAGTACTTC
TRBV29-1	TRBJ2-7	TRBD1	-	CSGTSGQGVNEQYF	TGCAGCGGGACAAGCGGACAGGGAGTCAACGAGCAGTACTTC
TRBV7-6	TRBJ2-1	TRBD2	-	CASSIFTSGAVDEQFF	TGTGCCAGCAGCATCTTCACTAGCGGGGCAGTAGATGAGCAGTTCTTC
TRBV7-2	TRBJ1-5	-	-	CASSLANSNQPQHF	TGTGCCAGCAGCTTAGCAAATAGCAATCAGCCCCAGCATTTT
TRBV18	TRBJ2-7	-	-	CASSPHRLGGYEQYF	TGTGCCAGCTCACCCCACCGACTAGGCGGGTACGAGCAGTACTTC
TRBV2	TRBJ1-4	TRBD1	-	CASSEEQRGLGEKLFF	TGTGCCAGCAGTGAAGAGCAGAGGGGGCTGGGTGAAAAACTGTTTTTT
TRBV19	TRBJ2-2	TRBD1	-	CASIYRGDVPGELFF	TGTGCCAGTATTTACAGGGGTGATGTCCCCGGGGAGCTGTTTTTT
TRBV4-3	TRBJ2-7	-	-	CASSQGLLYEQYF	TGCGCCAGCAGCCAAGGGTTACTCTACGAGCAGTACTTC
TRBV29-1	TRBJ2-1	TRBD2	-	CSVQRASGDEQFF	TGCAGCGTTCAGCGGGCAAGCGGGGATGAGCAGTTCTTC
TRBV2	TRBJ2-7	TRBD2	few	CASRTSAVSYEQYF	TGTGCCAGCCGTACTAGCGCCGTGTCCTACGAGCAGTACTTC
TRBV25-1	TRBJ1-4	TRBD1	-	CASSGSGGGEKLFF	TGTGCCAGCAGTGGTTCAGGGGGTGGTGAAAAACTGTTTTTT
TRBV5-8	TRBJ2-2	TRBD2	-	CASSFGGYTGELFF	TGTGCCAGCAGCTTCGGGGGGTACACCGGGGAGCTGTTTTTT
TRBV9	TRBJ1-2	TRBD1	-	CASSPGQGISGYTF	TGTGCCAGCAGCCCTGGACAGGGGATCTCTGGCTACACCTTC
TRBV19	TRBJ2-3	TRBD2	once	CASRRAGGTDTQYF	TGTGCCAGTAGGAGAGCGGGAGGTACAGATACGCAGTATTTT
TRBV4-2	TRBJ1-1	-	-	CASSQGGAIAFF	TGTGCCAGCAGCCAAGGGGGGGCGATCGCTTTCTTT
TRBV6-1	TRBJ1-2	TRBD1	medium-sized	CASPGTGEEGYTF	TGTGCCAGCCCTGGGACAGGGGAGGAGGGCTACACCTTC
TRBV7-3	TRBJ2-2	-	-	CASSLNAGSGELFF	TGTGCCAGCAGCTTAAACGCTGGGTCCGGGGAGCTGTTTTTT
TRBV28	TRBJ1-6	TRBD1	few	CASSPPDRGNSPLHF	TGTGCCAGCAGTCCCCCGGACAGGGGTAATTCACCCCTCCACTTT
TRBV11-2	TRBJ1-2	TRBD1	-	CASSRGGRGPNYGYTF	TGTGCCAGCAGCCGAGGGGGCCGGGGCCCAAACTATGGCTACACCTTC
TRBV28	TRBJ2-3	-	-	CASSRTDTQYF	TGTGCCAGCAGCCGCACAGATACGCAGTATTTT
TRBV5-1	TRBJ2-3	-	-	CASREGTRQYF	TGCGCCAGTCGGGAAGGGACCAGGCAGTATTTT
TRBV5-1	TRBJ2-7	TRBD2	-	CASSRAGGDYEQYF	TGCGCCAGCAGCAGGGCGGGGGGCGACTACGAGCAGTACTTC
TRBV15	TRBJ2-2	-	-	CATSRARLATNTGELFF	TGTGCCACCAGCAGAGCCCGACTTGCTACGAACACCGGGGAGCTGTTTTTT
TRBV6-1	TRBJ1-6	-	few	CASSEGSGDHSPLHF	TGTGCCAGCAGTGAAGGATCGGGGGATCATTCACCCCTCCACTTT
TRBV28	TRBJ1-6	-	-	CASSPTGPSPLHF	TGTGCCAGCAGCCCAACAGGGCCTTCACCCCTCCACTTT
TRBV11-2	TRBJ2-1	TRBD1	-	CASSLSGQGGNEQFF	TGTGCCAGCAGCTTATCGGGACAGGGGGGAAATGAGCAGTTCTTC
TRBV2	TRBJ2-7	-	once	CASSGRTLAYEQYF	TGTGCCAGCAGTGGCCGGACTTTGGCTTACGAGCAGTACTTC
TRBV18	TRBJ2-1	TRBD1	-	CASSPGQGANNEQFF	TGTGCCAGCTCACCAGGGCAGGGGGCCAACAATGAGCAGTTCTTC
TRBV11-1	TRBJ2-7	-	-	CASSLDRRSYEQYF	TGTGCCAGCAGCTTAGACAGGAGATCCTACGAGCAGTACTTC
TRBV27	TRBJ1-1	-	-	CASSPRGVGTEAFF	TGTGCCAGCAGCCCCCGGGGGGTGGGCACTGAAGCTTTCTTT
TRBV14	TRBJ2-5	-	-	CASSQVIEGARETQYF	TGTGCCAGCAGCCAAGTTATAGAGGGCGCGAGAGAGACCCAGTACTTC
TRBV4-3	TRBJ2-1	-	-	CASSPLRLTSDEQFF	TGCGCCAGCAGCCCGCTACGACTGACAAGCGATGAGCAGTTCTTC
TRBV5-1	TRBJ2-1	TRBD2	once	CASSLPGGASNFGNEQFF	TGCGCCAGCAGCTTGCCGGGAGGAGCTAGCAATTTCGGCAATGAGCAGTTCTTC
TRBV27	TRBJ2-2	-	-	CASSLWGGGTGELFF	TGTGCCAGCAGTTTATGGGGTGGGGGCACCGGGGAGCTGTTTTTT
TRBV27	TRBJ2-7	-	-	CASSLSPLGVSYEQYF	TGTGCCAGCAGTTTATCGCCCCTGGGGGTCTCCTACGAGCAGTACTTC
TRBV4-2	TRBJ1-3	-	-	CASSQDKAKAHQLSSGNTIYF	TGTGCCAGCAGCCAAGATAAGGCTAAGGCCCACCAACTCAGCTCTGGAAACACCATATATTTT
TRBV15	TRBJ2-5	TRBD2	-	CATSRGRAGGPRETQYF	TGTGCCACCAGCAGAGGAAGAGCGGGAGGGCCCAGAGAGACCCAGTACTTC
TRBV28	TRBJ2-7	-	-	CASSAPRGRGRGEQYF	TGTGCCAGCAGCGCTCCCAGGGGACGCGGCAGGGGAGAGCAGTACTTC
TRBV27	TRBJ2-7	TRBD2	-	CASSLFIPLSGSSYEQYF	TGTGCCAGCAGTTTATTTATCCCTCTTAGCGGGAGCTCCTACGAGCAGTACTTC